This T cell receptor beta chain was sequenced for a study of OX40 agonist ivuxolimab in advanced cancers. Findings and limits, study-wide: Dosing at 0.1 to 3.0 mg/kg was accompanied by clonal expansion of CD4+ and CD8+ blood T cells by week 6.

TCRdb's copy holds only in-frame clones and misses some; the assay was immunoSEQ multiplex PCR. The sample holds 40,000 to 55,000 clones, approximately 91% seen once. This CDR3 is 18 amino acids long. The V and J ends lost 4 bases and 2 bases, in that order; junction bases with no gene match: 11. CDR1 and CDR2 from the germline V gene are MGHRA and YSYEKL. On this clone itself: The antigen remains unidentified.

This receptor was obtained from an adult with an advanced solid tumor such as melanoma, head and neck, liver or kidney cancer. The sample in question was CD4+ or CD8+ T cells sorted from blood, obtained in a trial of the OX40 agonist ivuxolimab. The chain joins TRBV4-1 to TRBJ2-2, with 9 bases identical to TRBD2. The CDR3 here is CASSLNVAGVGNTGELFF. CDR3 in DNA: TGCGCCAGCAGCCTTAACGTAGCGGGAGTGGGTAACACCGGGGAGCTGTTTTTT.